This T cell receptor beta chain was found in a study of identical twins. Whole-study results and caveats: Cross-sectional statistical analysis was relied on for the conclusions, without the same donors being followed.

The CDR3 consists of 14 residues. V shed 5 bases and J shed 3 bases, with 13 bases lying between them. Germline V CDR1 and CDR2: SGHAT, FQNNGV. Worth noting for this clonotype: Its antigen is unknown.

TCRdb reprocessed the 5' RACE reads with MiXCR, giving one entry per CDR3 protein. This sample has about 190,000 distinct CDR3 sequences, with roughly 15% found just once. This sample was shared with a second study, whose subject was T cells expressing NK-cell markers.

Material for sequencing was CD8+ T cells sorted from blood. The receptor comes from a woman between 18 and 30 years old in good health. V usage is TRBV11-2 and J usage is TRBJ1-2; D ambiguous. CDR3 loop: CASSPSLTDYGYTF. As DNA, the CDR3 is TGTGCCAGCAGCCCGTCCTTGACCGACTATGGCTACACCTTC.